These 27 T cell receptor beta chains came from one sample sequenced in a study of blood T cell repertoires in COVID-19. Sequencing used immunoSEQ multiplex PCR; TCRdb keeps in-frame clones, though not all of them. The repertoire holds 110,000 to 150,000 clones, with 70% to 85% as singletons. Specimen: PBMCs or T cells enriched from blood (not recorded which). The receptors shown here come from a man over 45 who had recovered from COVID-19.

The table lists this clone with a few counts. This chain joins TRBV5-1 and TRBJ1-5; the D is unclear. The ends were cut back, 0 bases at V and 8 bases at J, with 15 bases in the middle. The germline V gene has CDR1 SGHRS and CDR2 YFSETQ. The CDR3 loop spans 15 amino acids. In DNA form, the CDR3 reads TGCGCCAGCAGCTTGGCCGGGTACAAAGAGGAGCCCCAGCATTTT. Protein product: CASSLAGYKEEPQHF.

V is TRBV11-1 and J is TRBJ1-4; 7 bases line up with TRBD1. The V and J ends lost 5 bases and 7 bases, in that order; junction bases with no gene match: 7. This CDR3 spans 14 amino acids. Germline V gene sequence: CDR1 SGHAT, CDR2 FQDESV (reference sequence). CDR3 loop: CASSLDRIGEKLFF. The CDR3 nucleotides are TGTGCCAGCAGCCTGGACAGGATAGGTGAAAAACTGTTTTTT.

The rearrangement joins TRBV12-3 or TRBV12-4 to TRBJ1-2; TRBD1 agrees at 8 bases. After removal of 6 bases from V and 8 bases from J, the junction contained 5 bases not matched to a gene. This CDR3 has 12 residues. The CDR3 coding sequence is TGTGCCAGCAGGGGTCCAGGGGGCGGCTACACCTTC. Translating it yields CASRGPGGGYTF.

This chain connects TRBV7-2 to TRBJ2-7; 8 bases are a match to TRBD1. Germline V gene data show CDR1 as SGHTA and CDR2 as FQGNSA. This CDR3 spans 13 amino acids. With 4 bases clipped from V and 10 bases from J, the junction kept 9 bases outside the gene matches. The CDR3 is CASSSQGGQGQYF. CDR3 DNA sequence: TGTGCCAGCAGCTCCCAAGGTGGACAGGGACAGTACTTC. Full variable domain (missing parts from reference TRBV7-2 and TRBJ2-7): GAGVSQSPSNKVTEKGKDVELRCDPISGHTALYWYRQSLGQGLEFLIYFQGNSAPDKSGLPSDRFSAERTGGSVSTLTIQRTQQEDSAVYLCASSSQGGQGQYFGPGTRLTVT.

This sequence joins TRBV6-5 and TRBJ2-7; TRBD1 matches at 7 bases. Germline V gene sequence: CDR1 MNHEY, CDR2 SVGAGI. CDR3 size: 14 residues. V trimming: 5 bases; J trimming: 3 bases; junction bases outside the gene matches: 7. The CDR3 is CASSRGGASYEQYF. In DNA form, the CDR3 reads TGTGCCAGCAGTCGAGGGGGCGCCAGCTACGAGCAGTACTTC.

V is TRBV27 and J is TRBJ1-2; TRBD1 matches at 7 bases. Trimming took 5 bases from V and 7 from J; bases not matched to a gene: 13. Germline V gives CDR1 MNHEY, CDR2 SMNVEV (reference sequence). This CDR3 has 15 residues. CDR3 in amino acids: CASSPGQLGLGGYTF. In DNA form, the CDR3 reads TGTGCCAGCAGTCCGGGACAGCTGGGTCTCGGTGGCTACACCTTC.

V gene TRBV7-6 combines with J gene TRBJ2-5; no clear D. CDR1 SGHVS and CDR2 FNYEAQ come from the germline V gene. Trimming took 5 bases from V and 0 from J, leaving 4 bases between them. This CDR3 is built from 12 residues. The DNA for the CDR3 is TGTGCCAGCAGCCCGTACCAAGAGACCCAGTACTTC. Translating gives CASSPYQETQYF.

In nucleotides, the CDR3 is TGTGCCAGTACACGGGGGGCACGAGAAAAACTGTTTTTT. This gives the protein CASTRGAREKLFF. This chain joins TRBV7-9 and TRBJ1-4; D is possibly TRBD1 (6 bases). This CDR3 is 13 amino acids long. Germline-derived CDR1 and CDR2 are SEHNR and FQNEAQ (reference sequence). V lost 9 bases, J lost 8 bases, and 16 bases lay in between.

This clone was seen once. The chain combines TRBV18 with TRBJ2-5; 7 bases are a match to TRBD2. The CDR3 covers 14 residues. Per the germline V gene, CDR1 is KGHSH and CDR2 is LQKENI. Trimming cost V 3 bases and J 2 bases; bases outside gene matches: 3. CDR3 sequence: CASSPGGNQETQYF. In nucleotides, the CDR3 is TGTGCCAGCTCACCCGGGGGGAATCAAGAGACCCAGTACTTC.

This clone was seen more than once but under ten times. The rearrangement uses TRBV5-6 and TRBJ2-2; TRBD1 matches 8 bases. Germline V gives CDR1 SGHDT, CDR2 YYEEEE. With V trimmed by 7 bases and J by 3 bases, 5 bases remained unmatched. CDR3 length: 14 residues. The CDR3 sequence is CASFTGGHTGELFF. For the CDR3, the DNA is TGTGCCAGCTTTACAGGGGGTCACACCGGGGAGCTGTTTTTT.

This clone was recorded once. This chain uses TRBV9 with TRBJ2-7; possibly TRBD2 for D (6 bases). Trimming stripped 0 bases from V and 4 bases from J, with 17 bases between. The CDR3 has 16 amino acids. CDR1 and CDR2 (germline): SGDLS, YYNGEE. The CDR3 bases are TGTGCCAGCAGCGTAGGAGAGGGGAGGAGTGTATACGAGCAGTACTTC. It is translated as CASSVGEGRSVYEQYF.

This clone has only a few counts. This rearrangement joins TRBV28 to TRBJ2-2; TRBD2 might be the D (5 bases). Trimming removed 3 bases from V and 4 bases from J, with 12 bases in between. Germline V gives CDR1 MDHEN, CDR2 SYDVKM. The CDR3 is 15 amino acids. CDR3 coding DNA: TGTGCCAGCAGTTTTGGAGGCGGATCCACCGGGGAGCTGTTTTTT. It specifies CASSFGGGSTGELFF.

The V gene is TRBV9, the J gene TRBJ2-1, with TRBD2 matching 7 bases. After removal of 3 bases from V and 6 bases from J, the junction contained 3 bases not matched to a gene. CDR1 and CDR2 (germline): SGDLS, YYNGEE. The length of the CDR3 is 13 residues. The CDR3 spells CASSAGGSNEQFF. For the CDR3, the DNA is TGTGCCAGCAGCGCCGGGGGGTCCAATGAGCAGTTCTTC.

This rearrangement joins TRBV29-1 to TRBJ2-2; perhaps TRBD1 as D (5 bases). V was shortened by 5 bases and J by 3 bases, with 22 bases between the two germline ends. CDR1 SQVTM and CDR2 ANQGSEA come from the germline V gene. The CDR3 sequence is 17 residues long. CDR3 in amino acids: CSVRSARTGEYTGELFF. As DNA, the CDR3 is TGCAGCGTTAGGTCCGCTCGTACAGGAGAGTACACCGGGGAGCTGTTTTTT.

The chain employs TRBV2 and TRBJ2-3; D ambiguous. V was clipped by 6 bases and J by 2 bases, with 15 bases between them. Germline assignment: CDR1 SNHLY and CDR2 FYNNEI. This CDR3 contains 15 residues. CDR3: CASRETSSSTDTQYF. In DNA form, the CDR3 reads TGTGCCAGCAGAGAGACATCCAGCTCCACAGATACGCAGTATTTT.

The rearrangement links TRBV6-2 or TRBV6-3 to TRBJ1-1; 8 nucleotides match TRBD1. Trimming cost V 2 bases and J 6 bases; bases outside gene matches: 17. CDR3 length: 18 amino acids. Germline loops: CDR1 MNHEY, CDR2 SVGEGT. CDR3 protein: CASSYTFRDRTNGAEAFF. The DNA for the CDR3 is TGTGCCAGCAGTTACACTTTTCGGGACAGGACTAACGGCGCTGAAGCTTTCTTT.

CDR3 DNA: TGTGCCAGCAGCCCCCAGGGTAATGAAAAACTGTTTTTT. This codes for CASSPQGNEKLFF. The V gene is TRBV7-9, the J gene TRBJ1-4; TRBD1 might be the D (5 bases). The CDR3 runs 13 residues. Trimming shortened V by 5 bases and J by 4 bases, and 8 bases separated the two germline ends. Per the germline V gene, CDR1 is SEHNR and CDR2 is FQNEAQ (reference sequence).

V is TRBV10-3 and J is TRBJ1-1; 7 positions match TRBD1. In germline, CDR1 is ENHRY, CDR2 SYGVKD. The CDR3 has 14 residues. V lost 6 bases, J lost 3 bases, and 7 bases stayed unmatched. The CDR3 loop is CAIRNGQADTEAFF. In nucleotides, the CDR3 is TGTGCCATCAGGAATGGACAGGCGGACACTGAAGCTTTCTTT.

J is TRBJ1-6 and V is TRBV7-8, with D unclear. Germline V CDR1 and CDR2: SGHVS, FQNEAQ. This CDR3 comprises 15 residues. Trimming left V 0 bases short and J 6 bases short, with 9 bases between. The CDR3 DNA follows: TGTGCCAGCAGCTTAGCCGCCCCAGTTAATTCACCCCTCCACTTT. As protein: CASSLAAPVNSPLHF.

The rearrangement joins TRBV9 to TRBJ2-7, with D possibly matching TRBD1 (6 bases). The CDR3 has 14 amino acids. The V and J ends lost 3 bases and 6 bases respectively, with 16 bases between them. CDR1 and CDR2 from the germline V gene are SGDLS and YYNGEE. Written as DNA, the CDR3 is TGTGCCAGCAGCGCGCAGGGGCTAGCAAGCGAGCAGTACTTC. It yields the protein CASSAQGLASEQYF. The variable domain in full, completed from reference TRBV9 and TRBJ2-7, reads DSGVTQTPKHLITATGQRVTLRCSPRSGDLSVYWYQQSLDQGLQFLIQYYNGEERAKGNILERFSAQQFPDLHSELNLSSLELGDSALYFCASSAQGLASEQYFGPGTRLTVT.

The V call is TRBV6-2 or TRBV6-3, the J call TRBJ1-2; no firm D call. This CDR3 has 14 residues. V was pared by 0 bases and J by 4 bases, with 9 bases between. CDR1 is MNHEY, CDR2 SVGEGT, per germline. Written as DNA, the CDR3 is TGTGCCAGCAGTTACTCCGCGAACCGCTATGGCTACACCTTC. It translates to CASSYSANRYGYTF.

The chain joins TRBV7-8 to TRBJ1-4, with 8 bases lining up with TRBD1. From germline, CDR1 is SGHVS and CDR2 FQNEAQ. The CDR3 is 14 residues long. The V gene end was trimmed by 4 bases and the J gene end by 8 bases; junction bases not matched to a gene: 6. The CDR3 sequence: CASSSGQGREKLFF. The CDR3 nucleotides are TGTGCCAGCAGCTCTGGACAGGGTCGGGAAAAACTGTTTTTT.

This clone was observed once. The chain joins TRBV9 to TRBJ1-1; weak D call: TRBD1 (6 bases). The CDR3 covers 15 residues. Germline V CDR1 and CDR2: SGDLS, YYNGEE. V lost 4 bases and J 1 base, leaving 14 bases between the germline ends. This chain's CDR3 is CASSPGQIWNTEAFF. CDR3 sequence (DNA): TGTGCCAGCAGCCCCGGACAGATATGGAACACTGAAGCTTTCTTT.

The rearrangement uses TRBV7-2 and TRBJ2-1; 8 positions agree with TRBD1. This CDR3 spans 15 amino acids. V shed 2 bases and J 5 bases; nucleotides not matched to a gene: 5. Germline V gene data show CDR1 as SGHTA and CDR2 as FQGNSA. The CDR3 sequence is CASSLPGGGNNEQFF. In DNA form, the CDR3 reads TGTGCCAGCAGCTTACCAGGGGGCGGGAACAATGAGCAGTTCTTC.

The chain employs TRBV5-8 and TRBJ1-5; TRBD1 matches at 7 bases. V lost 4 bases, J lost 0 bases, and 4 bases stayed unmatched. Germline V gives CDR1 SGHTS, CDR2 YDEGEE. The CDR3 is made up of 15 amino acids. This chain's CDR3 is CASSPGQLSNQPQHF. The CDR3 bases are TGTGCCAGCAGCCCGGGACAGCTTAGCAATCAGCCCCAGCATTTT.

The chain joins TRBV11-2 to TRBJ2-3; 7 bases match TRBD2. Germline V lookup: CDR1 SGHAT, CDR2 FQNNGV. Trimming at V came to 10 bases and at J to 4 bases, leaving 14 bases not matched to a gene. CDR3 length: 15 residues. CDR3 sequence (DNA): TGTGCCACGACGGAGGCCAGCGGGGTGGCAGATACGCAGTATTTT. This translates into CATTEASGVADTQYF. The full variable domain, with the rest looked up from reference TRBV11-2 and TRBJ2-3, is EAGVAQSPRYKIIEKRQSVAFWCNPISGHATLYWYQQILGQGPKLLIQFQNNGVVDDSQLPKDRFSAERLKGVDSTLKIQPAKLEDSAVYLCATTEASGVADTQYFGPGTRLTVL.

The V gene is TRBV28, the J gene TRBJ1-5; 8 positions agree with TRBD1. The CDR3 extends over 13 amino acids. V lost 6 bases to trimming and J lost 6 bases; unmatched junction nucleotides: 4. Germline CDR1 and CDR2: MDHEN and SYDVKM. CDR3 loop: CASSETGVQPQHF. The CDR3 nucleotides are TGTGCCAGCAGCGAGACAGGGGTTCAGCCCCAGCATTTT.